One and the same sample provided the 25 T cell receptor beta chains below, sequenced in a study of neurological immune-mediated disorders. TCRdb fed the 5' RACE reads into MiXCR, producing one record per CDR3 protein. The sample includes some 56,000 distinct CDR3 sequences, 3.8% seen only once; the top ten take 6% to 7%. Sequenced material: PBMCs. The receptors here all came from a man between 60 and 75 years old with multiple sclerosis.

The chain links TRBV4-1 to TRBJ1-2, with D perhaps matching TRBD1 (6 bases). CDR1 and CDR2 from the germline V gene are MGHRA and YSYEKL. The CDR3 contains 15 residues. V lost 4 bases, J lost 2 bases, and 14 bases lay in between. This CDR3 is CASSPGSGDNYGYTF. Written as DNA, the CDR3 is TGCGCCAGCAGCCCAGGGTCAGGGGACAACTATGGCTACACCTTC.

This clonotype has a count of ten or more. The chain recombines TRBV7-2 with TRBJ1-1; no definite D call. CDR1 and CDR2 from the germline V gene are SGHTA and FQGNSA. V lost 2 bases to trimming and J lost 2 bases, with 3 bases between them. The CDR3 extends over 12 amino acids. The CDR3 sequence: CASSLYNTEAFF. DNA for the CDR3: TGTGCCAGCAGCTTATATAACACTGAAGCTTTCTTT.

This clonotype appeared many times. V is TRBV25-1 and J is TRBJ2-7, with 8 bases identical to TRBD2. Germline-derived CDR1 and CDR2 are MGHDK and SYGVNS. After removal of 8 bases from V and 3 bases from J, the junction contained 12 bases not matched to a gene. The CDR3 length is 15 residues. The CDR3 bases are TGTGCCAGCTCTGGGGCCGGGCTAGCGGGCTACGAGCAGTACTTC. Translation: CASSGAGLAGYEQYF.

This clonotype was seen repeatedly, ten times or more. This chain joins TRBV7-2 and TRBJ2-7; D unresolved. In germline, CDR1 is SGHTA, CDR2 FQGNSA. The CDR3 length is 16 residues. V was pared by 2 bases and J by 0 bases, with 14 bases between. The CDR3 sequence: CASSLIGGSPSYEQYF. The CDR3 region has the DNA TGTGCCAGCAGCTTAATAGGTGGCAGTCCCTCCTACGAGCAGTACTTC.

This clonotype appeared many times. This sequence joins TRBV29-1 and TRBJ2-7; D gene unclear. The germline V gene has CDR1 SQVTM and CDR2 ANQGSEA. The CDR3 length is 14 residues. The V end was cut by 7 bases, the J end by 4 bases, with 20 bases between. The CDR3 DNA is TGCAGCGCCCAGTTTGTATTGGGCGGATACGAGCAGTACTTC. This translates into CSAQFVLGGYEQYF.

This clonotype was observed a handful of times. The chain combines TRBV20-1 with TRBJ1-4, with 9 bases that match TRBD1. V dropped 0 bases and J dropped 6; count of bases not matched to a gene: 20. CDR3 length: 20 residues. Germline CDR1 and CDR2: DFQATT and SNEGSKA (reference sequence). The CDR3 here is CSARDPLAPGGTGFDEKLFF. CDR3 in DNA: TGCAGTGCTAGAGACCCCCTGGCTCCCGGTGGGACAGGGTTTGATGAAAAACTGTTTTTT.

In its sample, this clonotype was seen many times. This sequence joins TRBV12-3 or TRBV12-4 and TRBJ2-5; TRBD1 matches 8 bases. This CDR3 spans 14 amino acids. The ends lost 4 bases at V and 3 bases at J; junction bases unmatched: 4. This CDR3 reads CASSSTGVKETQYF. For the CDR3, the DNA is TGTGCCAGCAGTTCGACAGGGGTGAAAGAGACCCAGTACTTC.

This clonotype showed up many times. The genes are TRBV20-1 and TRBJ1-2, with D perhaps TRBD1 (6 bases). The CDR3 has 14 amino acids. The V end was cut by 0 bases, the J end by 9 bases, with 17 bases between. Germline loops: CDR1 DFQATT, CDR2 SNEGSKA (reference sequence). The CDR3, as DNA: TGCAGTGCTAGAGAGAGGGGGACCCCGGAACGCTACACCTTC. Residues: CSARERGTPERYTF.

The CDR3 DNA reads as TGCAGCTCTCCCGGGAGGGCGAACACTGAAGCTTTCTTT. Amino acids: CSSPGRANTEAFF. V is TRBV29-1 and J is TRBJ1-1; no firm D call. Per the germline V gene, CDR1 is SQVTM and CDR2 is ANQGSEA. V lost 8 bases to trimming and J lost 1 base, with 14 bases between them. This CDR3 contains 13 residues.

This clonotype has a count of ten or more. The V and J genes are TRBV20-1 and TRBJ2-7; 7 bases agree with TRBD2. CDR1 DFQATT and CDR2 SNEGSKA come from the germline V gene (reference sequence). With 3 bases clipped from V and 2 bases from J, the junction kept 1 base outside the gene matches. This CDR3 region has 12 residues. In DNA form, the CDR3 reads TGCAGTGCTAGGACTAGCCCCTACGAGCAGTACTTC. Protein: CSARTSPYEQYF.

At least ten counts were recorded for this clonotype. This chain links TRBV6-5 with TRBJ2-7, with 7 nucleotides matching TRBD2. The CDR3 totals 13 residues. Trimming at V came to 7 bases and at J to 2 bases, leaving 5 bases not matched to a gene. Germline V gives CDR1 MNHEY, CDR2 SVGAGI. The CDR3 DNA follows: TGTGCCAGCACGGGAAGCGGGACCTACGAGCAGTACTTC. It is translated as CASTGSGTYEQYF.

Concerning this clonotype itself: Germline is not matched at one junction end, which may reflect a read error. CDR3: CASSGGQGLGETQNF. The CDR3 DNA follows: TGCGCCAGCAGCGGGGGACAGGGGTTGGGGGAGACCCAGAATTTT. This chain connects TRBV5-1 to TRBJ1-5; TRBD1 agrees at 10 bases. Germline values: CDR1 SGHRS, CDR2 YFSETQ. CDR3 size: 15 residues.

Many counts were recorded for this clonotype. This sequence joins TRBV5-1 and TRBJ2-5; the match to TRBD1 covers 9 bases. Losses at the gene ends were 2 bases for V and 5 bases for J; bases not matched to a gene: 4. This CDR3 is built from 14 residues. Per the germline V gene, CDR1 is SGHRS and CDR2 is YFSETQ. Here the CDR3 DNA reads TGCGCCAGCAGCTTTTCGGGACAGGGCGAGACCCAGTACTTC. Protein sequence: CASSFSGQGETQYF. Full variable domain (missing parts from reference TRBV5-1 and TRBJ2-5): KAGVTQTPRYLIKTRGQQVTLSCSPISGHRSVSWYQQTPGQGLQFLFEYFSETQRNKGNFPGRFSGRQFSNSRSEMNVSTLELGDSALYLCASSFSGQGETQYFGPGTRLLVL.

As for this clonotype: This could be a read error, since a much larger clone is one nucleotide away. The rearrangement links TRBV28 to TRBJ1-2, with no clear D. The ends were cut back, 10 bases at V and 10 bases at J, with 19 bases in the middle. The germline V gene encodes CDR1 MDHEN and CDR2 SYDVKM. The CDR3 extends over 12 amino acids. Here the CDR3 DNA reads TGTGCCACCCGCGGCAGTTGGGATGACTACACCTTC. Translating it yields CATRGSWDDYTF.

This clonotype was counted at least ten times. The rearrangement links TRBV6-2 or TRBV6-3 to TRBJ2-1; a weak D match, TRBD2 (6 bases). Germline values: CDR1 MNHEY, CDR2 SVGEGT. Trimming stripped 5 bases from V and 9 bases from J, with 17 bases between. This CDR3 contains 14 residues. CDR3 bases: TGTGCCAGCAGTCTAACCGGGGGAGAGCGTGAGCAGTTCTTC. Translation gives CASSLTGGEREQFF.

In its sample, this clonotype was seen many times. CDR3 DNA sequence: TGCAGCGTTGAGGGCCAACAGGGGTGGGACGCTTTCTTT. Its protein product is CSVEGQQGWDAFF. The V and J genes are TRBV29-1 and TRBJ1-1, with 7 positions matching TRBD1. The V gene's germline CDR1 is SQVTM and CDR2 ANQGSEA. The ends lost 3 bases at V and 11 bases at J; junction bases unmatched: 12. The CDR3 length is 13 residues.

This clonotype was seen many times. The chain combines TRBV27 with TRBJ2-3, with TRBD2 matching over 7 bases. Per the germline V gene, CDR1 is MNHEY and CDR2 is SMNVEV (reference sequence). The CDR3 length is 15 residues. The trim removed 7 bases at V and 4 bases at J, leaving 11 bases unmatched. CDR3 bases: TGTGCCAGCACCCCTTGGGCGGGAGACCCAGATACGCAGTATTTT. It specifies CASTPWAGDPDTQYF.

This clonotype came up many times. The rearrangement uses TRBV10-3 and TRBJ2-5; D uncertain. In germline, CDR1 is ENHRY, CDR2 SYGVKD. This CDR3 has 15 amino acids. The V end was cut by 3 bases, the J end by 1 base, with 12 bases between. Here the CDR3 reads CAISDIPKGQETQYF. As DNA, the CDR3 is TGTGCCATCAGTGACATACCTAAGGGCCAAGAGACCCAGTACTTC.

The sample holds many counts of this clonotype. The rearrangement uses TRBV7-2 and TRBJ2-7; 9 bases are shared with TRBD1. The CDR3 runs 16 residues. The germline V gene encodes CDR1 SGHTA and CDR2 FQGNSA. The J segment lost 5 bases and the V segment lost 4 bases, leaving 12 bases of the junction unmatched. The CDR3: CASSSPRDRAIHEQYF. CDR3 sequence (DNA): TGTGCCAGCAGCTCACCCCGGGACAGGGCCATCCACGAGCAGTACTTC. Together with reference TRBV7-2 and TRBJ2-7, the CDR3 gives the full variable domain: GAGVSQSPSNKVTEKGKDVELRCDPISGHTALYWYRQSLGQGLEFLIYFQGNSAPDKSGLPSDRFSAERTGGSVSTLTIQRTQQEDSAVYLCASSSPRDRAIHEQYFGPGTRLTVT.

V is TRBV20-1 and J is TRBJ2-3; 7 positions agree with TRBD2. This CDR3 comprises 16 residues. Trimming took 3 bases from V and 4 from J; bases not matched to a gene: 13. The germline gives CDR1 DFQATT, CDR2 SNEGSKA (reference sequence). This CDR3 is CSARGGARGRSDTQYF. Written as DNA, the CDR3 is TGCAGTGCTAGGGGAGGGGCCCGAGGCAGGTCAGATACGCAGTATTTT.

This clonotype has a count of ten or more. The chain links TRBV7-9 to TRBJ2-3, with TRBD1 identical over 7 bases. V was clipped by 4 bases and J by 8 bases; unmatched bases: 6. CDR3 length: 13 residues. Germline CDR1 and CDR2: SEHNR and FQNEAQ (reference sequence). The CDR3 here is CASSYDRAPTQYF. The DNA for the CDR3 is TGTGCCAGCAGCTACGACAGGGCTCCTACGCAGTATTTT.

This clonotype was counted many times. The junction differs from germline at one of its ends, possibly a read error. The chain couples TRBV12-3 or TRBV12-4 to TRBJ2-2, with 7 nucleotides matching TRBD2. The CDR3 consists of 13 residues. CDR3: CATRGVNAGELFF. For the CDR3, the DNA is TGTGCCACCCGGGGGGTGAACGCCGGGGAGCTGTTTTTT.

There are many counts of this clonotype. The CDR3 reads CSARDGKRGADTQYF. Here the CDR3 DNA reads TGCAGTGCTAGAGATGGTAAAAGGGGTGCGGATACGCAGTATTTT. The chain uses TRBV20-1 and TRBJ2-3, with D maybe TRBD1 (5 bases). Germline V gene data show CDR1 as DFQATT and CDR2 as SNEGSKA (reference sequence). The CDR3 is 15 amino acids. The ends were cut back, 0 bases at V and 6 bases at J, with 16 bases in the middle.

This clonotype has just a few counts. V and J are TRBV5-1 and TRBJ1-2; D is perhaps TRBD1 (6 bases). The CDR3 is 14 amino acids. Between the trimmed V and J ends, which lost 4 bases and 2 bases, there was a span of 12 bases. From germline, CDR1 is SGHRS and CDR2 YFSETQ. Written as DNA, the CDR3 is TGCGCCAGCAGCCTGGACAGCATAAACTATGGCTACACCTTC. Translation gives CASSLDSINYGYTF.

The chain is built from TRBV5-4 and TRBJ2-3; 7 nucleotides line up with TRBD2. CDR3 length equals 16 residues. Germline trimming cut 4 bases from V and 5 bases from J; bases unmatched to any gene: 13. Looked up from germline, CDR1 is SGHNT and CDR2 is YYREEE (reference sequence). The CDR3 sequence is CASSGPRGEDGDTQYF. CDR3 DNA: TGTGCCAGCAGCGGCCCTCGGGGGGAGGATGGAGATACGCAGTATTTT.